This T cell receptor beta chain appears in the sequencing data of a study of blood T cell repertoires in COVID-19. Whole-study context: Acute-phase and convalescent COVID-19 samples originated in the United States, Italy and Spain. PBMCs, B-cell-depleted T cells, or T cells were the source of the cDNA or gDNA that made up the material.

This CDR3 is 16 amino acids long. V shed 2 bases and J 5 bases; nucleotides not matched to a gene: 12. Germline loops: CDR1 MDHEN, CDR2 SYDVKM. Source study methods: Reference gene primer amplification in the assay estimated nucleated cell counts. Sequencing used immunoSEQ multiplex PCR; TCRdb keeps in-frame clones, though not all of them. V, J and clone size reflect that table, while D and trimming were determined from the DNA. The repertoire holds approximately 300,000 clones, with just over 85% as singletons. The J gene is TRBJ2-7, the V gene TRBV28; 7 bases match TRBD1. Sequenced: PBMCs or T cells enriched from blood (not recorded which). The receptor was derived from a woman between 18 and 30 years old who had recovered from COVID-19. In DNA form, the CDR3 reads TGTGCCAGCAGTTTAGTTAACAGGGGTCGGGCCCACGAGCAGTACTTC. As protein: CASSLVNRGRAHEQYF.